The entry that follows covers one TCR beta chain sequence. Its antigen is still unknown. The data are from a study of T cell responses to AZD1222 COVID-19 vaccine. General observations from the study: Clonal diversity was possibly underestimated; the donors were predominantly white British and more often female.

CDR3 size: 14 residues. V was shortened by 2 bases and J by 5 bases, with 13 bases between the two germline ends. Germline V gene data show CDR1 as MNHNS and CDR2 as SASEGT. Libraries were prepared by immunoSEQ multiplex PCR; TCRdb keeps only in-frame clonotypes and omits some of them. The sample holds fewer than 150,000 clones; over 80% are singletons and the top ten take 6% to 7%. The material was peripheral blood, obtained 28 days after the second AZD1222 dose. The genes are TRBV6-1 and TRBJ2-7; D gene unclear. This sequence originates from an adult who received the AZD1222 COVID-19 vaccine. This CDR3 is CASSEPGWNDEQYF. Written as DNA, the CDR3 is TGTGCCAGCAGTGAACCTGGGTGGAACGACGAGCAGTACTTC.